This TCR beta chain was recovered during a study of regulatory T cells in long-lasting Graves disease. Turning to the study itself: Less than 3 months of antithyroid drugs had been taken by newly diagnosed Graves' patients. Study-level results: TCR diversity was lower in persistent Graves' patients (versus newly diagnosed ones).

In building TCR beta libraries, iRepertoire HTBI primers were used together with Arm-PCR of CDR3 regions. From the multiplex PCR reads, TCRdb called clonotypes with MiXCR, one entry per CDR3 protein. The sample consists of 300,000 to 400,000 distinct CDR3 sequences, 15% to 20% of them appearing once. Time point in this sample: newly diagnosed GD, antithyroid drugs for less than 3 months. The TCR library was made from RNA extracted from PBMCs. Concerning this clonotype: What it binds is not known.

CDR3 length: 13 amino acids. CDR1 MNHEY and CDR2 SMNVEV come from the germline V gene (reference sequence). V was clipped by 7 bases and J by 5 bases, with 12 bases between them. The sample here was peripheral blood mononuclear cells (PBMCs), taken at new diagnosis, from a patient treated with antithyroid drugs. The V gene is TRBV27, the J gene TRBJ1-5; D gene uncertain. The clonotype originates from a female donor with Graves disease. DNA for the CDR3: TGTGCCAGCACTGGGTCGTCAGATCAGCCCCAGCATTTT. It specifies CASTGSSDQPQHF.